A single T cell receptor beta chain is shown here with its context. While infection was still active, Seattle patients were enrolled and then followed longitudinally. CDR3 size: 15 residues. V shed 0 bases, J shed 2 bases, and the junction held 3 bases outside the gene matches. Germline CDR1 reads MNHEY; CDR2 reads SVGAGI. The authors' processing: From reference gene primer amplification, estimates of nucleated cell counts were derived. Libraries were prepared by immunoSEQ multiplex PCR; TCRdb keeps only in-frame clonotypes and omits some of them. That table is the source of V, J and clone size, and D and trimming were worked out from the DNA. The sample yields just under 350,000 clones, about 88% seen once. This sample is drawn from a study of blood T cell repertoires in COVID-19. Study-wide context: Donors in the United States, Italy and Spain gave samples during acute or convalescent COVID-19. Sources were T cells, B-cell-depleted T cells, or PBMCs; the material itself was cDNA or gDNA.

The J gene is TRBJ1-1, the V gene TRBV6-5; 7 nucleotides align to TRBD1. The sample was peripheral blood. This sequence was found in an older woman with COVID-19, enrolled during active disease. Here the CDR3 reads CASSYSGTDNTEAFF. CDR3 DNA sequence: TGTGCCAGCAGTTACTCGGGGACAGATAACACTGAAGCTTTCTTT.